The 24 T cell receptor beta chains in this list originate from one sample, sequenced in a study of glioma-infiltrating T cells. Using RNA template, CDR3s of TCR alpha and beta were amplified with iRepertoire arm-PCR. MiXCR, applied by TCRdb to the multiplex PCR reads, yields one record per CDR3 protein. The sample contains some 150,000 distinct CDR3 sequences, 30% to 40% of which appear only once. Material for sequencing was glioma tissue, nonneoplastic brain tissue, or PBMCs (not recorded which). These receptors were collected from a human donor with low-grade glioma or glioblastoma, undergoing nonglioma brain surgery, or in good health (not recorded which).

The chain recombines TRBV27 with TRBJ1-3; D not resolved. In germline, CDR1 is MNHEY, CDR2 SMNVEV (reference sequence). The CDR3 runs to 16 residues. V dropped 2 bases and J dropped 0 bases, with 11 bases sitting between them. The CDR3 DNA follows: TGTGCCAGCAGTTTAGGACCGACCTACTCTGGAAACACCATATATTTT. It translates to CASSLGPTYSGNTIYF.

V usage is TRBV5-4 and J usage is TRBJ1-5; no definite D call. CDR1 SGHNT and CDR2 YYREEE come from the germline V gene (reference sequence). The CDR3 runs to 13 residues. The germline V and J ends were trimmed by 4 bases and 3 bases, with 8 bases remaining between them. CDR3 bases: TGTGCCAGCAGCCAAGACAACAATCAGCCCCAGCATTTT. Translating gives CASSQDNNQPQHF.

This clonotype was found a few times. The V gene is TRBV6-1, the J gene TRBJ2-7; tentatively, D is TRBD2 (5 bases). Trimming stripped 3 bases from V and 0 bases from J, with 6 bases between. The CDR3 is made up of 13 amino acids. The germline V gene has CDR1 MNHNS and CDR2 SASEGT. CDR3 nucleotide sequence: TGTGCCAGCAGTGAGGGGAGCTCCTACGAGCAGTACTTC. Translating gives CASSEGSSYEQYF.

The sample holds many counts of this clonotype. The V gene is TRBV6-6, the J gene TRBJ2-7; D is perhaps TRBD1 (6 bases). The CDR3 spans 15 residues. Trimming removed 0 bases at V and 5 bases at J, with 14 bases between. In germline, CDR1 is MNHNY, CDR2 SVGAGI (reference sequence). CDR3 bases: TGTGCCAGCAGTTACTCGGCAGGGGTATGGGACGAGCAGTACTTC. Encoded protein: CASSYSAGVWDEQYF.

This clonotype appeared a few times. The chain combines TRBV7-2 with TRBJ1-3; no firm D call. Trimming cost V 1 base and J 5 bases, with 18 bases left between them. Germline CDR1 and CDR2: SGHTA and FQGNSA. The CDR3 totals 17 residues. The DNA for the CDR3 is TGTGCCAGCAGCTTAGAGAATCGGGGATTTGGAAGAAACACCATATATTTT. This encodes CASSLENRGFGRNTIYF.

V gene TRBV12-3 or TRBV12-4 combines with J gene TRBJ2-5; 8 bases agree with TRBD1. CDR3 length: 15 amino acids. V was clipped by 6 bases and J by 4 bases; unmatched bases: 10. The CDR3 is CASSRDRGWGETQYF. CDR3 in DNA: TGTGCCAGCAGCAGAGACAGGGGATGGGGAGAGACCCAGTACTTC.

The chain has TRBV7-9 and TRBJ1-5, with D unclear. The germline V and J ends were trimmed by 4 bases and 5 bases, with 15 bases remaining between them. Per the germline V gene, CDR1 is SEHNR and CDR2 is FQNEAQ (reference sequence). The CDR3 length is 15 residues. For the CDR3, the DNA is TGTGCCAGCAGCTCTCCGGATAGTCCCGATCAGCCCCAGCATTTT. It specifies CASSSPDSPDQPQHF.

J is TRBJ2-3 and V is TRBV11-2; TRBD2 agrees at 9 bases. CDR1 and CDR2 from the germline V gene are SGHAT and FQNNGV. This CDR3 region has 14 residues. After removal of 3 bases from V and 4 bases from J, the junction contained 2 bases not matched to a gene. The CDR3 DNA reads TGTGCCAGCAGCTTTTCTAGCGGGGCAGATACGCAGTATTTT. Translation: CASSFSSGADTQYF.

This sequence joins TRBV7-2 and TRBJ2-3; D not resolved. The ends were cut back, 5 bases at V and 0 bases at J, with 9 bases in the middle. The CDR3 spans 14 residues. Germline CDR1 SGHTA, CDR2 FQGNSA. The CDR3 reads CASSHLGSTDTQYF. CDR3 nucleotides: TGTGCCAGCAGCCACCTAGGTAGCACAGATACGCAGTATTTT.

This clonotype was detected a few times. The junction does not match germline at one end; this may be a read error. V and J are TRBV6-5 and TRBJ2-5; either TRBD1 or TRBD2 may supply D (6 bases each). Germline CDR1 and CDR2: MNHEY and SVGAGI. This CDR3 region has 15 residues. The CDR3 region has the DNA TGTGCCAGCAGTTACTCGGCCGGGGGCTTAGAGACCCGGTACTTC. Its translation is CASSYSAGGLETRYF.

The chain's CDR3 is CAISRDGRSNYGYTF. CDR3 nucleotide sequence: TGTGCCATCAGCCGGGACGGTCGTTCTAACTATGGCTACACCTTC. This sequence joins TRBV10-3 and TRBJ1-2; possible D gene TRBD1, 5 bases. The CDR3 is 15 residues long. The V end was cut by 6 bases, the J end by 0 bases, with 14 bases between. Germline values: CDR1 ENHRY, CDR2 SYGVKD.

This clonotype was seen a few times. V usage is TRBV20-1 and J usage is TRBJ2-5; 12 bases match TRBD2. Trimming took 2 bases from V and 2 from J; bases not matched to a gene: 9. Germline loops: CDR1 DFQATT, CDR2 SNEGSKA (reference sequence). This CDR3 spans 17 amino acids. The CDR3 region is CSARYPSGRALQETQYF. The CDR3 DNA sequence: TGCAGTGCTAGATATCCTAGCGGGAGGGCCCTACAAGAGACCCAGTACTTC.

This clonotype was detected only a few times. The V call is TRBV6-2 or TRBV6-3, the J call TRBJ1-1; D gene unclear. The CDR3 is made up of 12 amino acids. V gave up 0 bases and J gave up 7 bases, with 6 bases separating them. Germline lookup yields CDR1 MNHEY and CDR2 SVGEGT. The CDR3 spells CASSYSEGEAFF. The CDR3, as DNA: TGTGCCAGCAGTTACTCGGAAGGTGAAGCTTTCTTT.

Worth noting for this clonotype: The CDR3 carries no conserved terminal phenylalanine or tryptophan, so it likely arises from a read error. The V and J genes are TRBV20-1 and TRBJ2-1; TRBD2 aligns across 10 bases. Germline CDR1 reads DFQATT; CDR2 reads SNEGSKA (reference sequence). After removal of 6 bases from V and 9 bases from J, the junction contained 5 bases not matched to a gene. The CDR3 consists of 12 residues. The CDR3 sequence: CSAYGTSAEQFL. In DNA, the CDR3 is TGCAGTGCGTACGGGACTAGCGCTGAGCAGTTCTTG.

This clonotype was picked up a small number of times. This chain connects TRBV11-2 to TRBJ2-5; the D gene is possibly TRBD1 (6 bases). The germline V gene has CDR1 SGHAT and CDR2 FQNNGV. V lost 5 bases, J lost 1 base, and 11 bases lay in between. There are 14 residues in the CDR3. CDR3: CASSPQQGQETQYF. Written as DNA, the CDR3 is TGTGCCAGCAGCCCCCAACAGGGCCAAGAGACCCAGTACTTC.

This clonotype was observed a few times. The chain combines TRBV20-1 with TRBJ1-6; TRBD1 might be the D (5 bases). From germline, CDR1 is DFQATT and CDR2 SNEGSKA (reference sequence). V dropped 5 bases and J dropped 5 bases, with 7 bases sitting between them. CDR3 length equals 12 residues. The CDR3 protein is CSAETDNSPLHF. CDR3 sequence (DNA): TGCAGTGCTGAGACAGATAATTCACCCCTCCACTTT.

The chain links TRBV7-2 to TRBJ2-7; 10 bases line up with TRBD1. Trimming took 1 base from V and 3 from J; bases not matched to a gene: 6. CDR3 length: 16 amino acids. The germline gives CDR1 SGHTA, CDR2 FQGNSA. CDR3 loop: CASSLGRGQGSYEQYF. The CDR3 coding sequence is TGTGCCAGCAGCTTAGGGAGGGGACAGGGGAGCTACGAGCAGTACTTC.

This sequence joins TRBV6-1 and TRBJ1-1, with D hard to call. V was clipped by 7 bases and J by 1 base, with 16 bases between them. CDR1 is MNHNS, CDR2 SASEGT, per germline. This CDR3 is built from 15 residues. CDR3 sequence reads: CASTPGWAGNTEAFF. CDR3 nucleotide sequence: TGTGCCAGCACCCCCGGGTGGGCGGGGAACACTGAAGCTTTCTTT.

This clonotype occurred a few times. CDR3 sequence: CATGGRSNQPQHF. The CDR3 nucleotides read TGTGCCACCGGAGGCCGGAGCAATCAGCCCCAGCATTTT. The chain links TRBV15 to TRBJ1-5, with unresolved D. This CDR3 has 13 amino acids. V lost 8 bases to trimming and J lost 1 base, with 9 bases between them. Germline V gene lookup returns CDR1 LNHNV and CDR2 YYDKDF (reference sequence).

Turning to this clonotype: A read error may account for a junction end that differs from germline. This chain links TRBV7-2 with TRBJ2-5; 13 bases match TRBD2. CDR1 and CDR2 (germline): SGHTA, FQGNSA. This CDR3 is 18 amino acids long. The CDR3 is CASSTGTSGILYQETQYF. The CDR3 nucleotides are TGCGCCAGCAGCACCGGGACTAGCGGGATTTTGTACCAAGAGACCCAGTACTTC.

The gene calls are TRBV11-2 and TRBJ2-5; 8 bases agree with TRBD2. Unmatched junction bases numbered 5, after V lost 0 bases and J lost 5 bases. Germline V CDR1 and CDR2: SGHAT, FQNNGV. CDR3 size: 15 residues. The CDR3 DNA reads TGTGCCAGCAGCTTAGAAGGGACTAGGGATGAGACCCAGTACTTC. This encodes CASSLEGTRDETQYF.

The V and J genes are TRBV12-3 or TRBV12-4 and TRBJ2-7; D perhaps matches TRBD1 (5 bases). This CDR3 has 14 residues. V lost 4 bases, J lost 4 bases, and 14 bases lay in between. CDR3 bases: TGTGCCAGCAGTTCCCAAGGCTCAGGGTACGAGCAGTACTTC. Translated: CASSSQGSGYEQYF.

The table lists this clonotype with a few counts. The J gene is TRBJ2-7, the V gene TRBV6-1; 8 bases fit TRBD2. This CDR3 is 15 amino acids long. V lost 4 bases and J lost 5; bases outside the gene matches: 10. In germline, CDR1 is MNHNS, CDR2 SASEGT. In DNA, the CDR3 is TGTGCCAGCAGTGCCCCCGGGACTAGATTAAACGAGCAGTACTTC. This sequence encodes CASSAPGTRLNEQYF.

This clonotype turned up a few times. The V gene is TRBV6-1, the J gene TRBJ2-7; 9 nucleotides align to TRBD1. Germline trimming cut 6 bases from V and 1 base from J; bases unmatched to any gene: 4. The germline V gene encodes CDR1 MNHNS and CDR2 SASEGT. The CDR3 is 14 residues long. For the CDR3, the DNA is TGTGCCAGCAGCTCCGGGACAGGGTCCTACGAGCAGTACTTC. Amino acids: CASSSGTGSYEQYF.